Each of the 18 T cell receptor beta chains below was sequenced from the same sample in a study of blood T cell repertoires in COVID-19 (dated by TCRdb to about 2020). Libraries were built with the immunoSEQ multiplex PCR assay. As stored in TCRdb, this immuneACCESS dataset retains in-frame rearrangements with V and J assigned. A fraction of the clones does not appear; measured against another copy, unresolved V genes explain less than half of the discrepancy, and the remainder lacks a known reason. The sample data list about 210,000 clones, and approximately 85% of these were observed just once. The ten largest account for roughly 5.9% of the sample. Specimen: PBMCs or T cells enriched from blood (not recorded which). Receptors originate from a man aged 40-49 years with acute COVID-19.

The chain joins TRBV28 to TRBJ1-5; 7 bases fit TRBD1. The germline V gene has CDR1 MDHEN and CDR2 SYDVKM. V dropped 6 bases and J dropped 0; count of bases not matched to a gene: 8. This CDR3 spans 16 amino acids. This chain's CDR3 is CASRKDRAHSNQPQHF. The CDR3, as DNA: TGTGCCAGCAGGAAAGACAGGGCCCATAGCAATCAGCCCCAGCATTTT.

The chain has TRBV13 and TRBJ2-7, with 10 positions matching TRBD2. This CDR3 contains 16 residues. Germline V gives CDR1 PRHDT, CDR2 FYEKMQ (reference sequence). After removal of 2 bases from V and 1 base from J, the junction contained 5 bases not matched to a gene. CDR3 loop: CASSLRTSGLSYEQYF. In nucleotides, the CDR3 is TGTGCCAGCAGCTTACGGACTAGCGGCCTATCCTACGAGCAGTACTTC. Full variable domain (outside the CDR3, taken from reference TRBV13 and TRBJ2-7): AAGVIQSPRHLIKEKRETATLKCYPIPRHDTVYWYQQGPGQDPQFLISFYEKMQSDKGSIPDRFSAQQFSDYHSELNMSSLELGDSALYFCASSLRTSGLSYEQYFGPGTRLTVT.

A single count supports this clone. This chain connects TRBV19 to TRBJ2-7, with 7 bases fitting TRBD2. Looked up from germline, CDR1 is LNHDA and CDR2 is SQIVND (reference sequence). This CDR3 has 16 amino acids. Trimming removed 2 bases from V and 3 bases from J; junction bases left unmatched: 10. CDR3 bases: TGTGCCAGTAGTATAAGCGGGGAGGCTCCGGGCTACGAGCAGTACTTC. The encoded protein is CASSISGEAPGYEQYF.

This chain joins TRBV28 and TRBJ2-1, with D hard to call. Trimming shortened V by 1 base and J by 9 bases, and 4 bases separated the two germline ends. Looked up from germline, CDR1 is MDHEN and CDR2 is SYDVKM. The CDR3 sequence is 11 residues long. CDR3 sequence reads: CASSLYGEQFF. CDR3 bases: TGTGCCAGCAGTTTATACGGTGAGCAGTTCTTC.

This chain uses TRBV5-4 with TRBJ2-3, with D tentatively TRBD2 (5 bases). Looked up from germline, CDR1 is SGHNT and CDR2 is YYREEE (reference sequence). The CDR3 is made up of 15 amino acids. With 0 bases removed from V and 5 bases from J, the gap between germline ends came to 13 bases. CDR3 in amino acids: CASSLVAIKGDTQYF. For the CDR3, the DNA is TGTGCCAGCAGCTTGGTAGCGATTAAGGGAGATACGCAGTATTTT.

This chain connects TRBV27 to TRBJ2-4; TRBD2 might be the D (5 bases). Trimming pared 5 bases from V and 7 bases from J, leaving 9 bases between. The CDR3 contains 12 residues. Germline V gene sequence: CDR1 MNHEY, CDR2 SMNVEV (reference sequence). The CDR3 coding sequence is TGTGCCAGCAGTCCCGAGGGTAACATTCAGTACTTC. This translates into CASSPEGNIQYF.

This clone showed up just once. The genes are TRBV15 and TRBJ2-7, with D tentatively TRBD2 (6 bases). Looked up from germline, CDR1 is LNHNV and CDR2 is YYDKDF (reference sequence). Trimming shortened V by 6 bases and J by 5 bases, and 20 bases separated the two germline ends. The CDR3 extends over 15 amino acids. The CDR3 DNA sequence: TGTGCCACCAGAAACCCGGGAGTTTTTGCGAACGAGCAGTACTTC. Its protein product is CATRNPGVFANEQYF.

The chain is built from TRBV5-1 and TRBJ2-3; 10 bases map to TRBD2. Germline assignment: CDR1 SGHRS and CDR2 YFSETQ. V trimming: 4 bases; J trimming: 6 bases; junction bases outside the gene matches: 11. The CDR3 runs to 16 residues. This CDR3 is CASSPRTSGVGDTQYF. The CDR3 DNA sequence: TGCGCCAGCAGCCCCAGGACTAGCGGAGTGGGTGATACGCAGTATTTT.

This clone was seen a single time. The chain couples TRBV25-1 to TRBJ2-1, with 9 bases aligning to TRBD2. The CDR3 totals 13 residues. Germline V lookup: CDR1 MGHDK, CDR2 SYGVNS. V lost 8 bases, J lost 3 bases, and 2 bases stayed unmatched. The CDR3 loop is CASQTSGYNEQFF. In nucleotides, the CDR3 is TGTGCCAGCCAGACTAGCGGCTACAATGAGCAGTTCTTC.

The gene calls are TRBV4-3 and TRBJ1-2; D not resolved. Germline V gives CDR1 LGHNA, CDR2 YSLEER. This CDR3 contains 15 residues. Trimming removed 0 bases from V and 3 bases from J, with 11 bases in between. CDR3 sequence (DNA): TGCGCCAGCAGCCAAGATTTGTACACCTACTATGGCTACACCTTC. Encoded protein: CASSQDLYTYYGYTF.

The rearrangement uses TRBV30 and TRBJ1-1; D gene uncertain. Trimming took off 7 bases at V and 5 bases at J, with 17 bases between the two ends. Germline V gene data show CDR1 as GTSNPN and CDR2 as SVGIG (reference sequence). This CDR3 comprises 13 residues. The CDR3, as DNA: TGTGCCTCCACGGGAGGAATTTCGACTGAAGCTTTCTTT. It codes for CASTGGISTEAFF.

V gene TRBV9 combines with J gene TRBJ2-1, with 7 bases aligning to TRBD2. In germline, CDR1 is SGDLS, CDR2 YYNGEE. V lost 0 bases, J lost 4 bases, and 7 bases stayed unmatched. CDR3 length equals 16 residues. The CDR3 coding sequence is TGTGCCAGCAGCGTAGGCTTGCGGGAGCGTTACAATGAGCAGTTCTTC. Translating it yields CASSVGLRERYNEQFF.

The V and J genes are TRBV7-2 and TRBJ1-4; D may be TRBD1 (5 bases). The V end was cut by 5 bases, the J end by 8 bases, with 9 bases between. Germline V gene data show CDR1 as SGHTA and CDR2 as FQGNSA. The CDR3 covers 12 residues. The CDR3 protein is CASSGAPEKLFF. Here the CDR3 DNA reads TGTGCCAGCAGCGGGGCGCCCGAAAAACTGTTTTTT.

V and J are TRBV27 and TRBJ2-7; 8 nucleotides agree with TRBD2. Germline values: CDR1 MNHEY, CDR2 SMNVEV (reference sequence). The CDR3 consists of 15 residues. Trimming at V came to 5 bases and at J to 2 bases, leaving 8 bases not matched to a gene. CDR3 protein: CASSLQRETAYEQYF. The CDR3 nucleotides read TGTGCCAGCAGTCTCCAGCGGGAGACCGCCTACGAGCAGTACTTC.

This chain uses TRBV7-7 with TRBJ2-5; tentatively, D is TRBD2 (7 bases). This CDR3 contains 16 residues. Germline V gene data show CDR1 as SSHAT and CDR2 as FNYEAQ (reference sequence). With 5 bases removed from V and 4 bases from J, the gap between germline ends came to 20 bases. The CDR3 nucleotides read TGTGCCAGCAGCCCCGGACGGGGGGCCCAAGTAGAGACCCAGTACTTC. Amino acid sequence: CASSPGRGAQVETQYF.

The CDR3 DNA follows: TGTGCCAGCAGCTTAAAACTAGCGGGAAGAGATGAGCAGTTCTTC. It yields the protein CASSLKLAGRDEQFF. The chain links TRBV7-9 to TRBJ2-1; 10 positions agree with TRBD2. J gave up 8 bases and V 2 bases, and 6 bases lay outside the gene matches. From germline, CDR1 is SEHNR and CDR2 FQNEAQ (reference sequence). The CDR3 length is 15 residues.

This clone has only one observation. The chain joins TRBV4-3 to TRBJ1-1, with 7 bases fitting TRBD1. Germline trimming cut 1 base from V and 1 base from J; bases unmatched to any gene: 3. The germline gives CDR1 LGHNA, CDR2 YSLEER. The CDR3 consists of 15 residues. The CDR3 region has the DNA TGCGCCAGCAGCCAAGGAACAGGGGCGAACACTGAAGCTTTCTTT. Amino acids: CASSQGTGANTEAFF.

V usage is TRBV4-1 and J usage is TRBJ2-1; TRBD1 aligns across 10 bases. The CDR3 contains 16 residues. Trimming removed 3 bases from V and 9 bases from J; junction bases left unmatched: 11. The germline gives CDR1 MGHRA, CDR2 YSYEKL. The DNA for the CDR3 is TGCGCCAGCAGCCACCCATTAGACAGGGGGCGCGGTGAGCAGTTCTTC. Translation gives CASSHPLDRGRGEQFF.